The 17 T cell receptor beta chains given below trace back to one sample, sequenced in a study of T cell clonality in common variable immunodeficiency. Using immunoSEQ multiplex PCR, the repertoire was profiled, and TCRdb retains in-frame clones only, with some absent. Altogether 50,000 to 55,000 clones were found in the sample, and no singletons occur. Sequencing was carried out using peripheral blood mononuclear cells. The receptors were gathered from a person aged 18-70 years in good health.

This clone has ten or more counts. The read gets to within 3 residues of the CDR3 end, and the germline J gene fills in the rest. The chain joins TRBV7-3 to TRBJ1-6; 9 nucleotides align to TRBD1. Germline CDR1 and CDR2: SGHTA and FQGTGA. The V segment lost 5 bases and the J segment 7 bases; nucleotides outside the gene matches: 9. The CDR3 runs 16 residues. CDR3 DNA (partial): TGTGCCAGCAGCCTCAGGGCCGGGACAGGGAATTCACCC. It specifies CASSLRAGTGNSP. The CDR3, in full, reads CASSLRAGTGNSPLHF.

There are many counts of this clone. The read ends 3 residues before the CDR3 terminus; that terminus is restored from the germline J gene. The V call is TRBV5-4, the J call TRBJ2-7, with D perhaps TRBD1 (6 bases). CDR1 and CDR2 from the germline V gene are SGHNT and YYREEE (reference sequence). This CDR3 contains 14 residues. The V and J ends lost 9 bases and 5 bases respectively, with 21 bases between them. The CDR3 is CANQQGPYSDEQYF. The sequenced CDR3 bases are TGTGCCAACCAACAGGGCCCTTATTCCGACGAG.

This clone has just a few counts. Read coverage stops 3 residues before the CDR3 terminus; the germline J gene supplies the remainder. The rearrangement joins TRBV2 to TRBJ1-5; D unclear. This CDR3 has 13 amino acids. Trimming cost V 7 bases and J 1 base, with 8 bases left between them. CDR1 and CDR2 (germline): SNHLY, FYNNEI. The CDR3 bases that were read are TGTGCCAGCACGAGGTTGAGCAATCAGCCC. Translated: CASTRLSNQP. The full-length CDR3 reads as CASTRLSNQPQHF.

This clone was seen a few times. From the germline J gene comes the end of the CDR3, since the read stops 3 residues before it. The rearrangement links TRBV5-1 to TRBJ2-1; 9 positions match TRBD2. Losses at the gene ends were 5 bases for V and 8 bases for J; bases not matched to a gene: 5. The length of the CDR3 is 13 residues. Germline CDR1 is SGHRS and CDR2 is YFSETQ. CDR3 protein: CASRTQREDEQFF. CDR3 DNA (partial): TGCGCCAGCAGGACCCAGCGGGAGGATGAG.

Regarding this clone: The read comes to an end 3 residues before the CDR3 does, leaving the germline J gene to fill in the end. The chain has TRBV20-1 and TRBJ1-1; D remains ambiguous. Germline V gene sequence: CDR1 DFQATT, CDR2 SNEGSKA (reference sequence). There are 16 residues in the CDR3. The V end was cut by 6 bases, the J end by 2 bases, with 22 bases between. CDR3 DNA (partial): TGCAGTGCCCCTTTGACCCCAGGAATAGGTAACACTGAA. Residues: CSAPLTPGIGNTE. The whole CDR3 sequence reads CSAPLTPGIGNTEAFF.

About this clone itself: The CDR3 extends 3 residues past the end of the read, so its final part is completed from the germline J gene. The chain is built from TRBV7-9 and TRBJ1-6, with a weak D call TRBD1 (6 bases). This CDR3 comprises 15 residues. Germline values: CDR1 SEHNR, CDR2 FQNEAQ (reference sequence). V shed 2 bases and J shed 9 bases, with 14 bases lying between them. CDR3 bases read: TGTGCCAGCAGCTTACAGGGGATAAGCTTTTCACCC. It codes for CASSLQGISFSP. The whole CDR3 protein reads CASSLQGISFSPLHF.

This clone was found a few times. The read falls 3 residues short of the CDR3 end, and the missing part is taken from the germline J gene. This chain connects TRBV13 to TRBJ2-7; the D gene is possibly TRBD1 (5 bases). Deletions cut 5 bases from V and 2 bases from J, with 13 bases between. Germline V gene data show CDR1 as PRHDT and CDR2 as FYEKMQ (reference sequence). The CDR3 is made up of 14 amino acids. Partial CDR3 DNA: TGTGCCAGCAGCGAAGCAGGGATGACCTACGAG. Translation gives CASSEAGMTYE. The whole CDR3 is CASSEAGMTYEQYF.

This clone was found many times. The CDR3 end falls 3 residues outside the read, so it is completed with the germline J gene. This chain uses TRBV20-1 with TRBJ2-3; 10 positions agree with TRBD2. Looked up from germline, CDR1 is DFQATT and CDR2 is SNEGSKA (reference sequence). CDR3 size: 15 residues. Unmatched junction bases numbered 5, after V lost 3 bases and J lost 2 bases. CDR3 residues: CSASALAGDTDTQYF. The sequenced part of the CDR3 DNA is TGCAGTGCTAGTGCGCTAGCGGGAGACACAGATACG.

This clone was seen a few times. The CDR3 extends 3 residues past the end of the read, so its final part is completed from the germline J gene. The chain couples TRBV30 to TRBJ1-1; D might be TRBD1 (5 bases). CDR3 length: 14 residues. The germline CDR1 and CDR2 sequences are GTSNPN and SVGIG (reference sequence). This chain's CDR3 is CAWIGGSGRDEAFF. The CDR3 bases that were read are TGTGCCTGGATAGGTGGTAGCGGGAGGGACGAG.

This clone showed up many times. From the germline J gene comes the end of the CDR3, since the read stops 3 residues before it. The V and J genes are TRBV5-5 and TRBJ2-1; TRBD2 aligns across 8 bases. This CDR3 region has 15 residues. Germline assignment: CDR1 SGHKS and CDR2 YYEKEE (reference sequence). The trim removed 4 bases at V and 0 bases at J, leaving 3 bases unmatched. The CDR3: CASSMTSASYNEQFF. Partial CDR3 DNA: TGTGCCAGCAGCATGACTAGCGCCTCCTACAATGAG.

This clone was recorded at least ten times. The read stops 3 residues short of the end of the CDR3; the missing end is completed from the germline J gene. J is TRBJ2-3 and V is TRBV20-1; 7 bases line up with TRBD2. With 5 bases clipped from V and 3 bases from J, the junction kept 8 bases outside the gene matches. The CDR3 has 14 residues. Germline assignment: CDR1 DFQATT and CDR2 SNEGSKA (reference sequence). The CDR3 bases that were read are TGCAGTGCTTGGCGGGGGAGAGGGACAGATACG. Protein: CSAWRGRGTDT. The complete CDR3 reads CSAWRGRGTDTQYF.

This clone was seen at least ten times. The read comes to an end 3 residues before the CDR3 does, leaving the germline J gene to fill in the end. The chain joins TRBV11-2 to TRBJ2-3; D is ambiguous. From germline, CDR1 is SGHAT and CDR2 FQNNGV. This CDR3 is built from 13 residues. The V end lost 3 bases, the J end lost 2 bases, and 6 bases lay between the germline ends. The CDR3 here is CASSFLSTDTQYF. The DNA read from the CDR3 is TGTGCCAGCAGCTTTTTATCCACAGATACG.

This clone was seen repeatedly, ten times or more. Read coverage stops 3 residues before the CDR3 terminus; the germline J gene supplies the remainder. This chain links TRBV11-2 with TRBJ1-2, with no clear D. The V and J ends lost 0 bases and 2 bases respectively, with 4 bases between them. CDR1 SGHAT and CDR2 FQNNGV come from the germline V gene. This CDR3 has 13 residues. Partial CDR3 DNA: TGTGCCAGCAGCTTAGACAGGAACTATGGC. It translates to CASSLDRNYG. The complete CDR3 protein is CASSLDRNYGYTF.

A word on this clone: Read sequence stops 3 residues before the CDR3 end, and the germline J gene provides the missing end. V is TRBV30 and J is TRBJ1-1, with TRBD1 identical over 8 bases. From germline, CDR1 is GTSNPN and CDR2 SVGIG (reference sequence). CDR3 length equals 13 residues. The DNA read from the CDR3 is TGTGCCTGGAGTGTACGAGGGACAGGAGAA. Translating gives CAWSVRGTGE. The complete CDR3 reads CAWSVRGTGEAFF. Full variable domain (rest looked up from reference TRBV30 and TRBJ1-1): SQTIHQWPATLVQPVGSPLSLECTVEGTSNPNLYWYRQAAGRGLQLLFYSVGIGQISSEVPQNLSASRPQDRQFILSSKKLLLSDSGFYLCAWSVRGTGEAFFGQGTRLTVV.

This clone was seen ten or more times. CDR3 region: CASRRLLAGGTDTQYF. The CDR3 DNA, read in part, is TGTGCCAGCAGACGACTACTAGCGGGGGGCACAGATACG. The chain has TRBV6-2 or TRBV6-3 and TRBJ2-3; 11 bases fit TRBD2. The read halts 3 residues ahead of the CDR3 end, with the missing end drawn from the germline J gene. Germline values: CDR1 MNHEY, CDR2 SVGEGT. The CDR3 spans 16 residues. Losses at the gene ends were 6 bases for V and 1 base for J; bases not matched to a gene: 6.

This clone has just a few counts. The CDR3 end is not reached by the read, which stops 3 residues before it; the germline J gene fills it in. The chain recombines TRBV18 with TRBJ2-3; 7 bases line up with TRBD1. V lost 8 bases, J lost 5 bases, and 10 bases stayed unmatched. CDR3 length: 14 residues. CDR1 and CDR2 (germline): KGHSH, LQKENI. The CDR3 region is CASDAGTAQDTQYF. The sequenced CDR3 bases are TGTGCCAGCGACGCCGGGACAGCACAAGATACG.

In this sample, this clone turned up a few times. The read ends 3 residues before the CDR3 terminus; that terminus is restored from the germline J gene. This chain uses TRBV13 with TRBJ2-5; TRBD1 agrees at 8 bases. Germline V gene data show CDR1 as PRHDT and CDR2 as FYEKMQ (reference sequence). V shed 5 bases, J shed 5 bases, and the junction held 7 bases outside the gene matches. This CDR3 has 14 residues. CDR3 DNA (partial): TGTGCCAGCAGCCGCGGACAGGGCATGGAGACC. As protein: CASSRGQGMET. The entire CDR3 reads CASSRGQGMETQYF. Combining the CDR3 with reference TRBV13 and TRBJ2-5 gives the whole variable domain AAGVIQSPRHLIKEKRETATLKCYPIPRHDTVYWYQQGPGQDPQFLISFYEKMQSDKGSIPDRFSAQQFSDYHSELNMSSLELGDSALYFCASSRGQGMETQYFGPGTRLLVL.